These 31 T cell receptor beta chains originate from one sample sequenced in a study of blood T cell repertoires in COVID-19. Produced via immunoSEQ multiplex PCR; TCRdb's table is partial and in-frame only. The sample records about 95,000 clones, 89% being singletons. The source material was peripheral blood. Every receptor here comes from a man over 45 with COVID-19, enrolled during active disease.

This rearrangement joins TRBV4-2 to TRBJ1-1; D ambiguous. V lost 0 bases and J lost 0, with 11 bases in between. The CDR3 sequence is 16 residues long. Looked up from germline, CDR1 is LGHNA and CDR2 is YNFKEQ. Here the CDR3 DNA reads TGTGCCAGCAGCCAAGAGAGCTCGGGATTGAACACTGAAGCTTTCTTT. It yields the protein CASSQESSGLNTEAFF.

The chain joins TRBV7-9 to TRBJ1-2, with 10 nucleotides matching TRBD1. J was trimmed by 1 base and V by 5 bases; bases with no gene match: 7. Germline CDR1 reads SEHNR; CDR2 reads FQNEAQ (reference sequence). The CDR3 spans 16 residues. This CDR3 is CASSTQDRGGNYGYTF. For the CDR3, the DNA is TGTGCCAGCAGCACACAGGACAGGGGGGGTAACTATGGCTACACCTTC. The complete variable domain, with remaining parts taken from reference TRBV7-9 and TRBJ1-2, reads DTGVSQNPRHKITKRGQNVTFRCDPISEHNRLYWYRQTLGQGPEFLTYFQNEAQLEKSRLLSDRFSAERPKGSFSTLEIQRTEQGDSAMYLCASSTQDRGGNYGYTFGSGTRLTVV.

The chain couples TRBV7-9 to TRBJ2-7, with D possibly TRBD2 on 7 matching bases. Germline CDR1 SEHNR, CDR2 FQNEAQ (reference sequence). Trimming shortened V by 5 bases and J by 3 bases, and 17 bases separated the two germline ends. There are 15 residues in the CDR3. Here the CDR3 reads CASSLQAGTRYEQYF. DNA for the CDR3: TGTGCCAGCAGCCTACAAGCGGGGACACGCTACGAGCAGTACTTC. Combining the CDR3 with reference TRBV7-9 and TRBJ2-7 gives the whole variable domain DTGVSQNPRHKITKRGQNVTFRCDPISEHNRLYWYRQTLGQGPEFLTYFQNEAQLEKSRLLSDRFSAERPKGSFSTLEIQRTEQGDSAMYLCASSLQAGTRYEQYFGPGTRLTVT.

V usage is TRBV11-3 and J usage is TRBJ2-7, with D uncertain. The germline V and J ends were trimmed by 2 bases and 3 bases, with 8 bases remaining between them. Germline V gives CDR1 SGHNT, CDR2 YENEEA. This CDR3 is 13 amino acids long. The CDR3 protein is CASSLYANYEQYF. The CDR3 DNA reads TGTGCCAGCAGCTTATACGCTAACTACGAGCAGTACTTC.

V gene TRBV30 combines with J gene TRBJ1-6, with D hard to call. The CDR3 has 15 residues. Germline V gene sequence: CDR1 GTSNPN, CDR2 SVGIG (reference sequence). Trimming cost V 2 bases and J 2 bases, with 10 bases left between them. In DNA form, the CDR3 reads TGTGCCTGGAGTACCCTTACTACCTATAATTCACCCCTCCACTTT. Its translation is CAWSTLTTYNSPLHF.

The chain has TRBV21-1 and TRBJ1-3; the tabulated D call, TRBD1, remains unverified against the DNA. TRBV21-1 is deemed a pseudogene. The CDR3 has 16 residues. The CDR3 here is CASSKRGRGPGNTIYF. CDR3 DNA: TGTGCCAGCAGCAAAAGGGGCAGGGGGCCGGGAAACACCATATATTTT.

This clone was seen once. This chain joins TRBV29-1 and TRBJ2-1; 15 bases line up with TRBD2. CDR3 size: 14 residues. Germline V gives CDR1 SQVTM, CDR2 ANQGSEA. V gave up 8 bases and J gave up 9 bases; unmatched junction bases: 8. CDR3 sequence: CSSGLAGGPSEQFF. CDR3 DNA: TGCAGCTCTGGACTAGCGGGGGGGCCTTCTGAGCAGTTCTTC.

The CDR3 DNA reads as TGCGCCAGCAGGTCTACAGGGAACACTGAAGCTTTCTTT. Translating it yields CASRSTGNTEAFF. The V call is TRBV5-1, the J call TRBJ1-1; TRBD1 is a possible D gene (5 bases). Germline lookup yields CDR1 SGHRS and CDR2 YFSETQ. The CDR3 is 13 amino acids. V shed 5 bases and J shed 1 base, with 9 bases lying between them. The full variable domain, rest sourced from reference TRBV5-1 and TRBJ1-1, is KAGVTQTPRYLIKTRGQQVTLSCSPISGHRSVSWYQQTPGQGLQFLFEYFSETQRNKGNFPGRFSGRQFSNSRSEMNVSTLELGDSALYLCASRSTGNTEAFFGQGTRLTVV.

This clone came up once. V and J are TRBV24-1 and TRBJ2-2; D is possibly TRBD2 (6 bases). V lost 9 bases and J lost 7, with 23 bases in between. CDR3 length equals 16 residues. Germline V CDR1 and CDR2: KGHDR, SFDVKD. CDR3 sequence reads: CATGFGGNQLGGELFF. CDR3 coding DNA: TGTGCCACCGGGTTCGGGGGAAACCAGCTCGGCGGGGAGCTGTTTTTT.

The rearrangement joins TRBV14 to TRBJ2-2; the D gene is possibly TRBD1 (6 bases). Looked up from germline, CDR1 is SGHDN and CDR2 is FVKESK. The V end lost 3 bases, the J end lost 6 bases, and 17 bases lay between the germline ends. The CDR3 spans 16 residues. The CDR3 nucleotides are TGTGCCAGCAGCCACTTTACAGGGATCAGGGCCGGGGAGCTGTTTTTT. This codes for CASSHFTGIRAGELFF.

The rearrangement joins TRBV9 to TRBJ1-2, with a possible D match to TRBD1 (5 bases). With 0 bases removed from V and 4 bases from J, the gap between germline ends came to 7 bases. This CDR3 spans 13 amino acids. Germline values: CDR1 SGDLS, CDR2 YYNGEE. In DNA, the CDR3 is TGTGCCAGCAGCGTAGGACAGTTCTATGGCTACACCTTC. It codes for CASSVGQFYGYTF.

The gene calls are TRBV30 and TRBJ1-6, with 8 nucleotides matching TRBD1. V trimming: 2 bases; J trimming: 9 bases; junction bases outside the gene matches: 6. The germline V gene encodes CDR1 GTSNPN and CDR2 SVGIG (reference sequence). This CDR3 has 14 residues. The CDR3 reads CAWSSTGVGSPLHF. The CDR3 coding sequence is TGTGCCTGGAGTTCGACAGGGGTGGGTTCACCCCTCCACTTT.

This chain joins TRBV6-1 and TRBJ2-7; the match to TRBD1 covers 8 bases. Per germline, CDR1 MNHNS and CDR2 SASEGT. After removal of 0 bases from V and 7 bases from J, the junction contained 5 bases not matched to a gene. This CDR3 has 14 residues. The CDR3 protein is CASSEAGRGQEQYF. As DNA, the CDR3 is TGTGCCAGCAGTGAAGCGGGCAGGGGGCAAGAGCAGTACTTC.

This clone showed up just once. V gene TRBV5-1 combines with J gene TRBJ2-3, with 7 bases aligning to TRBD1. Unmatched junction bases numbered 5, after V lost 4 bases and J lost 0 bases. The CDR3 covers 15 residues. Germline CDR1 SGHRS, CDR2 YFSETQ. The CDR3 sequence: CASSQDRTSTDTQYF. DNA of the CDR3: TGCGCCAGCAGCCAGGACAGGACCAGCACAGATACGCAGTATTTT.

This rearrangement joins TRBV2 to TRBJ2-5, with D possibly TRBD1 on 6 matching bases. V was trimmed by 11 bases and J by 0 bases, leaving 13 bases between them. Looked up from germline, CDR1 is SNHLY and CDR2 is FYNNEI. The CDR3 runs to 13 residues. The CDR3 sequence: CAASRDNQETQYF. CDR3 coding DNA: TGTGCCGCCAGCAGGGACAACCAAGAGACCCAGTACTTC. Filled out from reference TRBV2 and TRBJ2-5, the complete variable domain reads EPEVTQTPSHQVTQMGQEVILRCVPISNHLYFYWYRQILGQKVEFLVSFYNNEISEKSEIFDDQFSVERPDGSNFTLKIRSTKLEDSAMYFCAASRDNQETQYFGPGTRLLVL.

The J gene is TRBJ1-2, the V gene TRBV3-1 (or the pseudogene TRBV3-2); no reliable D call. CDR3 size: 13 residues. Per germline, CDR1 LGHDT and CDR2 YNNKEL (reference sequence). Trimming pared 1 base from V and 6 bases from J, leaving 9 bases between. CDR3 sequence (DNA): TGTGCCAGCAGCCAAGCCGGGGAAGATGGCTACACCTTC. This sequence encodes CASSQAGEDGYTF.

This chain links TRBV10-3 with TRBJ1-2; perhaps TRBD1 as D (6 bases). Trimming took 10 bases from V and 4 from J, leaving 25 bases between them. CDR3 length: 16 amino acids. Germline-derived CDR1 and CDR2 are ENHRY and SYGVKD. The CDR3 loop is CATGRGAARESYGYTF. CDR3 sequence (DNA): TGTGCCACCGGCCGGGGGGCTGCGCGAGAGTCCTATGGCTACACCTTC.

The CDR3 bases are TGTGCCAGCAGCTTTGGGCAGGTGACGAGTAATCAGCCCCAGCATTTT. Translated: CASSFGQVTSNQPQHF. This chain links TRBV5-5 with TRBJ1-5; no clear D. The germline gives CDR1 SGHKS, CDR2 YYEKEE (reference sequence). The CDR3 is made up of 16 amino acids. The V end lost 2 bases, the J end lost 4 bases, and 16 bases lay between the germline ends.

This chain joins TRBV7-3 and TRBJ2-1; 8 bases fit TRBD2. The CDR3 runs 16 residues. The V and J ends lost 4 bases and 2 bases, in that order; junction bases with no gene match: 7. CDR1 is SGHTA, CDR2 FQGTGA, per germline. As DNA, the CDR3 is TGTGCCAGCAGCTCCTCCCCCGGGGGGGCCTACAATGAGCAGTTCTTC. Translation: CASSSSPGGAYNEQFF.

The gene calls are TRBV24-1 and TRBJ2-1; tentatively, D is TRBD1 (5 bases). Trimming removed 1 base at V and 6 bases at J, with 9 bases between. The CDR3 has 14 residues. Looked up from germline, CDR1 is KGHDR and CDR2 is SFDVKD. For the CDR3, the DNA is TGTGCCACCAGTGATTTAACCAGGGCCAATGAGCAGTTCTTC. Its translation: CATSDLTRANEQFF.

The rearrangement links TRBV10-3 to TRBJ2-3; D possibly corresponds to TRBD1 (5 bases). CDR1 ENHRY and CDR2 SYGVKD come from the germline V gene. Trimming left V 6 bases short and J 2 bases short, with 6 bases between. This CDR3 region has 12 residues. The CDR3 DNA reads TGTGCCATCAGGGACAACACAGATACGCAGTATTTT. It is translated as CAIRDNTDTQYF.

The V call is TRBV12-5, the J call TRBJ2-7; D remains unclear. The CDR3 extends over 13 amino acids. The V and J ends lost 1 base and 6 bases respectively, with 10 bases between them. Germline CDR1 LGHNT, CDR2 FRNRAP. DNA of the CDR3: TGTGCTAGTGGTTTGGGGGTAAGAGGCGAGCAGTACTTC. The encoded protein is CASGLGVRGEQYF.

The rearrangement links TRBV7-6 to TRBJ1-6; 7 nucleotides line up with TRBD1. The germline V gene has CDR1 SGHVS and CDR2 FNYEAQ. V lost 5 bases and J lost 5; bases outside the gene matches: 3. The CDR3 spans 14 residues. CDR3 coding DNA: TGTGCCAGCAGCATCGACAGGGATAATTCACCCCTCCACTTT. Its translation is CASSIDRDNSPLHF.

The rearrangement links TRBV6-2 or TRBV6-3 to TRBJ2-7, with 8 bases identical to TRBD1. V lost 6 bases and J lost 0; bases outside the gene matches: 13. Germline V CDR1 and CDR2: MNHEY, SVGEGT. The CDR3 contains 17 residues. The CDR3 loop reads CASSPIGGQGSSYEQYF. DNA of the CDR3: TGTGCCAGCAGCCCAATAGGCGGACAGGGAAGCTCCTACGAGCAGTACTTC.

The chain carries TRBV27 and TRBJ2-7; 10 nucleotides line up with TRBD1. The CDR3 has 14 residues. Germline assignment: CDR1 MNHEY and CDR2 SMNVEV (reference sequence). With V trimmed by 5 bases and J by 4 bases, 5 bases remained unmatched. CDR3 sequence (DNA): TGTGCCAGCAGTCTCGGACAGGGGGGGTACGAGCAGTACTTC. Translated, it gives CASSLGQGGYEQYF.

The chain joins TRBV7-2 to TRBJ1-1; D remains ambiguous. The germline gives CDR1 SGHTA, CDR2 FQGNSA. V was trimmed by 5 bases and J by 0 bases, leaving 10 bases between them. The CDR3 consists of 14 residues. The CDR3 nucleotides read TGTGCCAGCAGCCTTACAGAGTTGAACACTGAAGCTTTCTTT. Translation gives CASSLTELNTEAFF.

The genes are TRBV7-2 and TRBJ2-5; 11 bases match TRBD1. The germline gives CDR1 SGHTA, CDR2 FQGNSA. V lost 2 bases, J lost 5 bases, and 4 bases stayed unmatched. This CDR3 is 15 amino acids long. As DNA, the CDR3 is TGTGCCAGCAGCTTAATGGGACAGGGGGAGGAGACCCAGTACTTC. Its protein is CASSLMGQGEETQYF.

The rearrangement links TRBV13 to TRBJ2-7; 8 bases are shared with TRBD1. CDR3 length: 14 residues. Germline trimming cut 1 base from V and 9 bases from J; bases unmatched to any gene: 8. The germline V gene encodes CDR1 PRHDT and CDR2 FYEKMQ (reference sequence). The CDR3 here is CASSLDVRGRAQYF. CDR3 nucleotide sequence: TGTGCCAGCAGCTTAGATGTCAGGGGGCGGGCGCAGTACTTC.

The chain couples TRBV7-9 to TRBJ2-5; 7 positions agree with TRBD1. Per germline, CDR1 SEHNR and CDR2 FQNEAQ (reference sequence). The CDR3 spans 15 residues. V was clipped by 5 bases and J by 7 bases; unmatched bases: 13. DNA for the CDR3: TGTGCCAGCAGCCCCCCCAGCGTCCAGGGGGTGACCCAGTACTTC. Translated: CASSPPSVQGVTQYF.

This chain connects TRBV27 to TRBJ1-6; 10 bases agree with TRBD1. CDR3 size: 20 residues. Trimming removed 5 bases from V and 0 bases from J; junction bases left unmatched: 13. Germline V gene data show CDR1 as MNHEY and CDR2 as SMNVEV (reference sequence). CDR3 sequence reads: CASSLTGDRGRGSYNSPLHF. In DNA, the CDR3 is TGTGCCAGCAGTCTGACGGGAGACAGGGGGCGAGGCTCCTATAATTCACCCCTCCACTTT.

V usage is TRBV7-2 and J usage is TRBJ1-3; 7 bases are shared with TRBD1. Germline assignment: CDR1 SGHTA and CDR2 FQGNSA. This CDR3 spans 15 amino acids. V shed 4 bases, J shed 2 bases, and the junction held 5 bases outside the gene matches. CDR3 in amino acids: CASSSEGTAGNTIYF. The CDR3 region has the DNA TGTGCCAGCAGCTCCGAAGGGACAGCTGGAAACACCATATATTTT.